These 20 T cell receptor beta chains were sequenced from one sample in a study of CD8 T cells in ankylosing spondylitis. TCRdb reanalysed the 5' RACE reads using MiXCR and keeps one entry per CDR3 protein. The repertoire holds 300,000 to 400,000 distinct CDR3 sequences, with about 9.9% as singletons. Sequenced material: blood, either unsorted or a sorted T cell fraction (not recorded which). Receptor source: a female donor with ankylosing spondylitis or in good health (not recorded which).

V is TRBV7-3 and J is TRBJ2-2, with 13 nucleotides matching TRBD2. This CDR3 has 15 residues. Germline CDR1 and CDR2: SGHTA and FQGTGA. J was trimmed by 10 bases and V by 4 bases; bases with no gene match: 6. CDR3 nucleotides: TGTGCCAGCAGCTCCACTAGCGGGGGGGCCGTGGAGCTGTTTTTT. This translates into CASSSTSGGAVELFF.

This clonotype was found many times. In DNA form, the CDR3 reads TGCGCCAGCAGCTTCGACAGACTCAACACAGATACGCAGTATTTT. This translates into CASSFDRLNTDTQYF. The chain carries TRBV5-1 and TRBJ2-3, with a weak D call TRBD1 (5 bases). V lost 2 bases and J lost 2, with 12 bases in between. The CDR3 contains 15 residues. CDR1 is SGHRS, CDR2 YFSETQ, per germline.

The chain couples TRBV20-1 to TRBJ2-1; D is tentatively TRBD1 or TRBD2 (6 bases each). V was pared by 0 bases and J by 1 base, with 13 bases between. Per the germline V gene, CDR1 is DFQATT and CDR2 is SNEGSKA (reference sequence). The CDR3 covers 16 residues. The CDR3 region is CSARDVAGTSYNEQFF. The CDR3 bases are TGCAGTGCTAGAGATGTGGCGGGGACATCCTACAATGAGCAGTTCTTC.

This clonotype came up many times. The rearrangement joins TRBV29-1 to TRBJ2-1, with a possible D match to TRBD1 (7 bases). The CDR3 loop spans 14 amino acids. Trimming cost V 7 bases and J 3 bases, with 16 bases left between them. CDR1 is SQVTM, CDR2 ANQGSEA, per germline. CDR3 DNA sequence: TGCAGCGCCGCGGGACAGACTATCTACAATGAGCAGTTCTTC. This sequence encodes CSAAGQTIYNEQFF.

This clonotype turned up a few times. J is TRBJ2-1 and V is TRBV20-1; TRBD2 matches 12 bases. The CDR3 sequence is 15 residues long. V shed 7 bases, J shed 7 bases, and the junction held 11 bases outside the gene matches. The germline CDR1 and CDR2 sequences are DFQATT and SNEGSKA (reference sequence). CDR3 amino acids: CSGPPTSGRANEQFF. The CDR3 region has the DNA TGCAGTGGTCCCCCGACTAGCGGGAGAGCGAATGAGCAGTTCTTC.

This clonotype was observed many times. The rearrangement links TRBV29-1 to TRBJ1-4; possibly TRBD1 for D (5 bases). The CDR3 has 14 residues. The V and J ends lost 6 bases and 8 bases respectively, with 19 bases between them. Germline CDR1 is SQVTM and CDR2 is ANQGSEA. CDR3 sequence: CSVTRAGRQEKLFF. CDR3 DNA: TGCAGCGTAACCCGGGCAGGGAGGCAGGAAAAACTGTTTTTT.

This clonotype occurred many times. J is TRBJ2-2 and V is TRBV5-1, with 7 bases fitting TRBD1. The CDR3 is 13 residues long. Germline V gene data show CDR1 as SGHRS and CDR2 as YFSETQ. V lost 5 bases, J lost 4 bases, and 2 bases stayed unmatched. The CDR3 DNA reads TGCGCCAGCAGTCGGACAGGCACCGGGGAGCTGTTTTTT. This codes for CASSRTGTGELFF.

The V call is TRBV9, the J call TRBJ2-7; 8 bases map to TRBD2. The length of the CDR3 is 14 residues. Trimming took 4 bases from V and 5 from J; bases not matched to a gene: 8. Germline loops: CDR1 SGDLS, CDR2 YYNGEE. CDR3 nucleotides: TGTGCCAGCAGCCCAAGACTAGCGACGGACGAGCAGTACTTC. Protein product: CASSPRLATDEQYF. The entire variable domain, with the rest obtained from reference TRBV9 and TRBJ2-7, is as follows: DSGVTQTPKHLITATGQRVTLRCSPRSGDLSVYWYQQSLDQGLQFLIQYYNGEERAKGNILERFSAQQFPDLHSELNLSSLELGDSALYFCASSPRLATDEQYFGPGTRLTVT.

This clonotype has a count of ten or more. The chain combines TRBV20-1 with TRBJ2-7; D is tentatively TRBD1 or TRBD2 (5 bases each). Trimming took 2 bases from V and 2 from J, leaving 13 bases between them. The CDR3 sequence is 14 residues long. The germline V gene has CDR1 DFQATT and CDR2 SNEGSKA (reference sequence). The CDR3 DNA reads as TGCAGTGCTAGATTCGGGGCAGCAACCTACGAGCAGTACTTC. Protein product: CSARFGAATYEQYF.

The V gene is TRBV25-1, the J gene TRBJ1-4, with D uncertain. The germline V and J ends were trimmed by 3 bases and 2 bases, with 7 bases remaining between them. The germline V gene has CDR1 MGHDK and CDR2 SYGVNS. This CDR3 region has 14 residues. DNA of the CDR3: TGTGCCAGCAGTGAGGCCTTCACTAATGAAAAACTGTTTTTT. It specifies CASSEAFTNEKLFF.

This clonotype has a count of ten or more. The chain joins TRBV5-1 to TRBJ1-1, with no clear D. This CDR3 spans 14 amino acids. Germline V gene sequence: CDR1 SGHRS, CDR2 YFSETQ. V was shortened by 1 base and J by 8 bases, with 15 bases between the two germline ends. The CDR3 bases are TGCGCCAGCAGCTTGATGGATGAGCTGACCGAAGCTTTCTTT. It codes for CASSLMDELTEAFF. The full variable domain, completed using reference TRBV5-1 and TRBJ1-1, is KAGVTQTPRYLIKTRGQQVTLSCSPISGHRSVSWYQQTPGQGLQFLFEYFSETQRNKGNFPGRFSGRQFSNSRSEMNVSTLELGDSALYLCASSLMDELTEAFFGQGTRLTVV.

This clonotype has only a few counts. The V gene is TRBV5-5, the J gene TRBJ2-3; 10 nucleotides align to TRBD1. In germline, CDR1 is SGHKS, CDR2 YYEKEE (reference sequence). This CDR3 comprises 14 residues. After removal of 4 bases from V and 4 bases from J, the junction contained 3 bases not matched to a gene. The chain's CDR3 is CASSTGTGADTQYF. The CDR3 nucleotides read TGTGCCAGCAGCACCGGGACAGGGGCAGATACGCAGTATTTT.

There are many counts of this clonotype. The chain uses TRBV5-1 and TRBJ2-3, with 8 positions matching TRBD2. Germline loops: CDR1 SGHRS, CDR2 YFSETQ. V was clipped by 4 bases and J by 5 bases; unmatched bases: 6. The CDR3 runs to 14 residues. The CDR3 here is CASSLGLAVDTQYF. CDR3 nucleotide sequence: TGCGCCAGCAGCCTTGGACTAGCCGTAGATACGCAGTATTTT.

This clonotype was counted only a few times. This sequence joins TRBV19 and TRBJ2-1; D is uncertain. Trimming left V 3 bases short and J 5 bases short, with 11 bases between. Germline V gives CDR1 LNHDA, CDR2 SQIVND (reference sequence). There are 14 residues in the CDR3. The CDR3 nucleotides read TGTGCCAGTAGTATCAACCCCACAGACAATGAGCAGTTCTTC. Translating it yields CASSINPTDNEQFF. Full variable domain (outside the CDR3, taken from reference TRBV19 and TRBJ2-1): DGGITQSPKYLFRKEGQNVTLSCEQNLNHDAMYWYRQDPGQGLRLIYYSQIVNDFQKGDIAEGYSVSREKKESFPLTVTSAQKNPTAFYLCASSINPTDNEQFFGPGTRLTVL.

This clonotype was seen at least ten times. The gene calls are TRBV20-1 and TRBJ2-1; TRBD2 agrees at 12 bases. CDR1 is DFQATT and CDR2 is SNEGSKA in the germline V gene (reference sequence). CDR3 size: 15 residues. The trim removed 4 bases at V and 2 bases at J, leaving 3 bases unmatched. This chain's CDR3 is CSANLAGGAYNEQFF. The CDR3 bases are TGCAGTGCTAACCTAGCGGGGGGGGCCTACAATGAGCAGTTCTTC.

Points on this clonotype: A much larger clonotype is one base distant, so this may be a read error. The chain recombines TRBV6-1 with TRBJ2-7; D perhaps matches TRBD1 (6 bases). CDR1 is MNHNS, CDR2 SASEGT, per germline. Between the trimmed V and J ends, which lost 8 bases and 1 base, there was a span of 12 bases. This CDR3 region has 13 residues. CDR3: CASCPGVSYEQYF. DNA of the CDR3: TGTGCCAGCTGCCCAGGGGTTTCCTACGAGCAGTACTTC.

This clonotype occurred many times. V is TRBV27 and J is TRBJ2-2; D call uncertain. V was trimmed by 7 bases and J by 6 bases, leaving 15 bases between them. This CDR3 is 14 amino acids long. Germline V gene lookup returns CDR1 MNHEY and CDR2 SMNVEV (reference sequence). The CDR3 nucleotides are TGTGCCAGCATGGTACTACCCTCGGCCGGGGAGCTGTTTTTT. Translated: CASMVLPSAGELFF.

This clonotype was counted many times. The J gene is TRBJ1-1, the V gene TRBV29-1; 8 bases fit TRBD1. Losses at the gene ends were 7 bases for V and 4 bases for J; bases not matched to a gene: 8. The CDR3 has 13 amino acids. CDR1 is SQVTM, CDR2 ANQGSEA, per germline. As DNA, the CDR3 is TGCAGCGCCGGACAGGGTCGGGGCACTGAAGCTTTCTTT. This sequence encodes CSAGQGRGTEAFF.

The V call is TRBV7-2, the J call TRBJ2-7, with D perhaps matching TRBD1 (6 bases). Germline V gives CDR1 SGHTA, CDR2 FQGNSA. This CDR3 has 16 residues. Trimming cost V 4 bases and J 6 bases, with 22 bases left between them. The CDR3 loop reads CASSYQSDSETTEQYF. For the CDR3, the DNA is TGTGCCAGCAGCTATCAATCGGACAGCGAAACGACCGAGCAGTACTTC.

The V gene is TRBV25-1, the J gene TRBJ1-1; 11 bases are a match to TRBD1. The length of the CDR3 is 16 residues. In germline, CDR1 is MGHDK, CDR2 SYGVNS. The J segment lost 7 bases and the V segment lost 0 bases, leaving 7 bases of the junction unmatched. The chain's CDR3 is CASSEYSGTGGVEAFF. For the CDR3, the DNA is TGTGCCAGCAGTGAATATTCAGGGACAGGGGGTGTTGAAGCTTTCTTT.